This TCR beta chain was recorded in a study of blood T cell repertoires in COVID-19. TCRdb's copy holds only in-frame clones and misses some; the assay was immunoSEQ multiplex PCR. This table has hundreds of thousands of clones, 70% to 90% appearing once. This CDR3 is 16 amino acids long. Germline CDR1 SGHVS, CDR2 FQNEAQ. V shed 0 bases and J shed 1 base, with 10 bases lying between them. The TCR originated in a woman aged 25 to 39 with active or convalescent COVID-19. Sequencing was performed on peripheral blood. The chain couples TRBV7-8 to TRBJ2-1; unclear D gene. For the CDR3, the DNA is TGTGCCAGCAGCTTAGCGCGACTTACTTCCTACAATGAGCAGTTCTTC. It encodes CASSLARLTSYNEQFF.